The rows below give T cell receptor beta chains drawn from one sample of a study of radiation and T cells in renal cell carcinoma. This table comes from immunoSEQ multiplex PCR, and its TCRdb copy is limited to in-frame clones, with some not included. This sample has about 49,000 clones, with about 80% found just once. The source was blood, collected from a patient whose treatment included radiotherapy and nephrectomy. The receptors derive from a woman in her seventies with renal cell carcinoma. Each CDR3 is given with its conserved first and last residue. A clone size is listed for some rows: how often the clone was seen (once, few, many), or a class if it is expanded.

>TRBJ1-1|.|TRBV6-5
CASSKRTSRAEAFF
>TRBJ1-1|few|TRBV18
CASSPTRDTEAFF
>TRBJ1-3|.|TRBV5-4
CASSLDGGNTIYF
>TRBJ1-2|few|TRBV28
CASSFKGHGYTF
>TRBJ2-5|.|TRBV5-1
CASSPGQAAETQYF
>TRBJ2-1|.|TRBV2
CASKPGANEQFF
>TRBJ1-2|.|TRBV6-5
CASSYGQGFTNGYTF
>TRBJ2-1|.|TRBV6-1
CASSEMPDTIYNEQFF
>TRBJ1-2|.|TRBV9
CASSVMGQGYTF
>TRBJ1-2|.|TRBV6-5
CASSYGVNYGYTF
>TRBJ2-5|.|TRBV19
CASSIARRQGRETQYF
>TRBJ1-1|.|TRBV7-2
CASSLQGGYTEAFF
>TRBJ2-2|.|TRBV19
CASSKGLAGGTNTGELFF
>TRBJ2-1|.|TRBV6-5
CASSVAGVEQFF
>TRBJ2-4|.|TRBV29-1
CSVVDGGLKNIQYF
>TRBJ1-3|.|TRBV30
CAWRWQGNTIYF
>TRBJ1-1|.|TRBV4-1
CASSHPGKNTEAFF
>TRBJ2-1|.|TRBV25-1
CASGEGGTIYNEQFF
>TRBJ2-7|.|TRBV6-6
CASSKSDSPLNEQYF
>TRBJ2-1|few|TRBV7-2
CASSLARGLAGDNEQFF
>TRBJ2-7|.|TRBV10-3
CAIRGHLGYEQYF
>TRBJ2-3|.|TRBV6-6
CASSLTSGGTDTQYF
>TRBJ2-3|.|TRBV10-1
CASSEPGAGKSDTQYF
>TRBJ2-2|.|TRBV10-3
CAISEASGQTNTGELFF
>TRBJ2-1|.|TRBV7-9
CASRTGSGDEQFF
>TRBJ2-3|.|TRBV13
CASSPKGLSGSTDTQYF
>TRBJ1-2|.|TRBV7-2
CASSLVTDNYGYTF
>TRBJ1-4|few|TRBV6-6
CASCSTNEKLFF
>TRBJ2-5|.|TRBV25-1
CASSETRVLQETQYF
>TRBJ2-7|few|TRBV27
CASSLRGQELYEQYF
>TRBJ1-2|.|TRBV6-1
CASSEGPGGSGGYTF
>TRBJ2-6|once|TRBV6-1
CASSAPAGAGANVLTF
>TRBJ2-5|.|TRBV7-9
CASSPLTRSLETQYF
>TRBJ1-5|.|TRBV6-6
CASSYLNQPQHF
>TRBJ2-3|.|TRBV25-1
CASSEYRDRGRDTQYF
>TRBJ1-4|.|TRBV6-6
CASSYGTGGEKLFF
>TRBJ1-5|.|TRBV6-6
CASRDGQLSNQPQHF
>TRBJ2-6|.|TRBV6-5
CASSTPSSGANVLTF
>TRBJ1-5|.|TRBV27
CASSSDRGNQPQHF
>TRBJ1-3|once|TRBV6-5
CASRMTGEGNTIYF
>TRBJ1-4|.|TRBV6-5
CARTGAREEKLFF
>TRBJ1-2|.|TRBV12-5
CASGFIHYGYTF
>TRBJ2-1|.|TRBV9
CASSVGVAGAGGRFF
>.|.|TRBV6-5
CASSYSSAGPYEQYF
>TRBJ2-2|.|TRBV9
CASGRRNPTGELFF
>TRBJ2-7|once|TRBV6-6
CASSYPQGKEQYF
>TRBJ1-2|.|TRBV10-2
CASSNRDRFLNGYTF
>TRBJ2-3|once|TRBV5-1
CASSLGPSGGAWNTQYF
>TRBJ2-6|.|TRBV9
CASSPRTGAGSGANVLTF
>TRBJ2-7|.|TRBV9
CASSVGLQGAPYEQYF
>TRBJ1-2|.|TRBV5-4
CASTLGQGATGYTF
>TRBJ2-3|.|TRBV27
CASSLIQGRADTQYF
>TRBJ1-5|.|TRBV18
CASSPRGGGPQHF
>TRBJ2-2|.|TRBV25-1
CASSDVGVAGELFF